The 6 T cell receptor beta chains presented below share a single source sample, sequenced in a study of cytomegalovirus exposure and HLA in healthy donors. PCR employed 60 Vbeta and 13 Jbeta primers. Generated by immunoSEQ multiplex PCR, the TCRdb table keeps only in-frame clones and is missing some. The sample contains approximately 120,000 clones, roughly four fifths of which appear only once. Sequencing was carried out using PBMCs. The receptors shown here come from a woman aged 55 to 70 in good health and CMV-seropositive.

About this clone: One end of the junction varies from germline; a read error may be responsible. This CDR3 is CASSLDGGAADTKYF. The CDR3 DNA reads TGTGCCAGCAGCTTAGACGGGGGGGCGGCAGATACGAAGTATTTT. The chain joins TRBV7-8 to TRBJ2-3; 8 nucleotides match TRBD2. Germline-derived CDR1 and CDR2 are SGHVS and FQNEAQ. The CDR3 spans 15 residues.

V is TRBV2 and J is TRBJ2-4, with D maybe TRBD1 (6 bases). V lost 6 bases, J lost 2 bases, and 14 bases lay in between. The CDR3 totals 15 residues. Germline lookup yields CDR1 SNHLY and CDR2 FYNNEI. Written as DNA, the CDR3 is TGTGCCAGCAGGTACAGGGTTGTAACCAAAAACATTCAGTACTTC. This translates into CASRYRVVTKNIQYF. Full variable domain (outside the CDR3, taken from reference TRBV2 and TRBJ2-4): EPEVTQTPSHQVTQMGQEVILRCVPISNHLYFYWYRQILGQKVEFLVSFYNNEISEKSEIFDDQFSVERPDGSNFTLKIRSTKLEDSAMYFCASRYRVVTKNIQYFGAGTRLSVL.

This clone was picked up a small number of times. The CDR3 is CASSLYGTGPNQPQHF. CDR3 DNA: TGTGCCAGCAGCTTGTACGGCACAGGACCGAATCAGCCCCAGCATTTT. V usage is TRBV5-6 and J usage is TRBJ1-5, with D perhaps TRBD1 (5 bases). The germline CDR1 and CDR2 sequences are SGHDT and YYEEEE. Trimming stripped 1 base from V and 4 bases from J, with 15 bases between. CDR3 length: 16 residues.

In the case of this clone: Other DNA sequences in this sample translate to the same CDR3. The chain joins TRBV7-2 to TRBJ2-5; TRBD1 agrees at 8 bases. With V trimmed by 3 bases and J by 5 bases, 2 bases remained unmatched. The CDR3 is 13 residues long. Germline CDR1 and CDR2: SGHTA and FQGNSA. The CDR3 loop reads CASSFQGAETQYF. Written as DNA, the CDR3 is TGTGCCAGCAGCTTCCAGGGGGCTGAGACCCAGTACTTC.

The CDR3 nucleotides read TGCGCCAGCAGCCAAGATCGTGGAACTAGCGGGGGGACAAACACAGATACGCAGTATTTT. This encodes CASSQDRGTSGGTNTDTQYF. This sequence joins TRBV4-3 and TRBJ2-3; 12 bases map to TRBD2. The CDR3 is made up of 20 amino acids. In germline, CDR1 is LGHNA, CDR2 YSLEER. Unmatched junction bases numbered 12, after V lost 0 bases and J lost 2 bases.

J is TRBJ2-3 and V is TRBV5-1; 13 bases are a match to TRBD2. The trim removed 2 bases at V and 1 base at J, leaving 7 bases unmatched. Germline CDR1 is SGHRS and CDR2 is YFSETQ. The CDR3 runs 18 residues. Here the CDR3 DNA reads TGCGCCAGCAGCTTAACTAGCGGGGGGGCTTACGGCACAGATACGCAGTATTTT. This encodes CASSLTSGGAYGTDTQYF.